The following is a T cell receptor (beta chain) sequence with its context. The data belong to a study of OX40 agonist ivuxolimab in advanced cancers. Only in-frame clones appear in the TCRdb table, and some are missing; sequencing was by immunoSEQ multiplex PCR. The sample holds roughly 35,000 clones, approximately 82% seen once. CDR3 length: 14 residues. Germline CDR1 is SGHVS and CDR2 is FQNEAQ. The V segment lost 5 bases and the J segment 3 bases; nucleotides outside the gene matches: 5. This receptor was obtained from an adult with an advanced solid tumor such as melanoma, head and neck, liver or kidney cancer. This sample comprised CD4+ or CD8+ T cells sorted from blood, obtained in a trial of the OX40 agonist ivuxolimab. This chain connects TRBV7-8 to TRBJ2-7; 9 bases agree with TRBD1. The CDR3, as DNA: TGTGCCAGCAGCATAGACAGGGGGGGCTACGAGCAGTACTTC. It yields the protein CASSIDRGGYEQYF.